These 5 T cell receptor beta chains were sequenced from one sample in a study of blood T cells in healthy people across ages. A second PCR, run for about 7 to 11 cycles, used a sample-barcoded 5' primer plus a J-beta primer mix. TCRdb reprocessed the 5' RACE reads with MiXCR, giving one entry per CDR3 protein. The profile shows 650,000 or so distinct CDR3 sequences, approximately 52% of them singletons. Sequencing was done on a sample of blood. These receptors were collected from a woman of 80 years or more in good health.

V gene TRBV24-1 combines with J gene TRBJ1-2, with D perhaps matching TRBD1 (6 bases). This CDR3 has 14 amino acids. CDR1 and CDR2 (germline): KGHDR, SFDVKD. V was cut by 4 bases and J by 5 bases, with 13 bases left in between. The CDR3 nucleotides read TGTGCCACCAGTGACCCGGCAGGGGATTATGGCTACACCTTC. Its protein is CATSDPAGDYGYTF.

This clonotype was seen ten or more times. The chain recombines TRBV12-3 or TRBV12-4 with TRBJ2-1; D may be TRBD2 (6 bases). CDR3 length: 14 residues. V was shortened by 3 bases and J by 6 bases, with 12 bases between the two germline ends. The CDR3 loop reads CASSFWDSANEQFF. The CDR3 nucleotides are TGTGCCAGCAGTTTTTGGGACTCTGCCAATGAGCAGTTCTTC.

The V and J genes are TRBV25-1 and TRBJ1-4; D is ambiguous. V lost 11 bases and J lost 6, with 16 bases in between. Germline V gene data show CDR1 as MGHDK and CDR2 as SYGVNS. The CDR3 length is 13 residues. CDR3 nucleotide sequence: TGTGCCTCCTCCGGGATCGGGGATGAAAAACTGTTTTTT. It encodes CASSGIGDEKLFF. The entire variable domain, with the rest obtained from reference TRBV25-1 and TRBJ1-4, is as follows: EADIYQTPRYLVIGTGKKITLECSQTMGHDKMYWYQQDPGMELHLIHYSYGVNSTEKGDLSSESTVSRIRTEHFPLTLESARPSHTSQYLCASSGIGDEKLFFGSGTQLSVL.

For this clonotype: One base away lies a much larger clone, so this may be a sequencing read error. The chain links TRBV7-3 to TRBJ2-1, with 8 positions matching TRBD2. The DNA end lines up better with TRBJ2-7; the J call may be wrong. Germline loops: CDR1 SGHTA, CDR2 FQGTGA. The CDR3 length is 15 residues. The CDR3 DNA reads TGTGCCAGCAGCCGAACTAGCGGACCCTACAATGAGCAGTACTTC. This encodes CASSRTSGPYNEQYF.

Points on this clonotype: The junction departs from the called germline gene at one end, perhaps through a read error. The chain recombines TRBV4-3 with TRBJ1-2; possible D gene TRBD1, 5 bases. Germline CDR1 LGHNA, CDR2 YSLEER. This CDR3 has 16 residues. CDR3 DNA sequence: TGCGCCAGCAGCCAAGAGGTGGCAGGGCTACACTATAGCTACACCTTC. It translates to CASSQEVAGLHYSYTF.